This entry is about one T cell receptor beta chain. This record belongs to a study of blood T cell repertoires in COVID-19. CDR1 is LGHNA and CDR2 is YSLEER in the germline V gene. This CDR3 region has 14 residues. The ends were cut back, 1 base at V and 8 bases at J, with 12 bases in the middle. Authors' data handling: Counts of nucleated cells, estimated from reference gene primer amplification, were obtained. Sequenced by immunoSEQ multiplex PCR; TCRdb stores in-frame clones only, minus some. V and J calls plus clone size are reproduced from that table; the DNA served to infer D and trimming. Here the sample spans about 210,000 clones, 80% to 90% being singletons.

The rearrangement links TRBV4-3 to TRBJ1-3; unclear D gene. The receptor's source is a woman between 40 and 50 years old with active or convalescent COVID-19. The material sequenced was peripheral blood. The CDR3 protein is CASSQVTGFDTIYF. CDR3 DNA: TGCGCCAGCAGCCAAGTGACCGGGTTCGACACCATATATTTT.